This T cell receptor (beta chain) was documented in a study of patients and donors after allogeneic stem cell transplantation. TCRdb processed the RT-PCR reads anew with MiXCR; each CDR3 protein has one entry. The sample includes approximately 410,000 distinct CDR3 sequences, 16% of them seen just once. Germline CDR1 is SGHTA and CDR2 is FQGTGA. This CDR3 comprises 19 residues. The ends lost 2 bases at V and 6 bases at J; junction bases unmatched: 17. The receptor was isolated from a human donor who was either an allogeneic HSCT recipient or a stem cell or donor lymphocyte infusion donor (not recorded which). It is not recorded whose cells these are; they may come from a transplant donor. Sequenced input: blood, either unsorted or a sorted T cell fraction (not recorded which). The genes are TRBV7-3 and TRBJ2-3; 10 bases are shared with TRBD2. The CDR3 loop reads CASSLSTRGSGRAEDTQYF. DNA of the CDR3: TGTGCCAGCAGCTTATCCACCCGGGGCAGCGGGAGGGCCGAGGATACGCAGTATTTT.